A selection of T cell receptor beta chains follows, all from one sample in a study of T cell responses to AZD1222 COVID-19 vaccine. TCRdb keeps only in-frame clones here, not all; method: immunoSEQ multiplex PCR. The repertoire holds some 63,000 clones, with 89% as singletons. This material consisted of peripheral blood, taken 28 days after the second AZD1222 dose. Receptors originate from an adult who received the AZD1222 COVID-19 vaccine. Both conserved end residues are part of each CDR3. Fields, in order: J gene, D gene, V gene, clone size, CDR3 DNA, CDR3 protein. D genes are given only for firm matches. Where a row states a size, it is once, few, many or the class of an expanded clone; other rows omit it.

J: TRBJ1-5
D: .
V: TRBV12-5
size: .
DNA: TGTGCTAGTGGTTTGGTAGTGGGGAATCGGGGTCAGCCCCAGCATTTT
CDR3: CASGLVVGNRGQPQHF

J: TRBJ1-1
D: .
V: TRBV14
size: .
DNA: TGTGCCAGCAGCCAAGATCTGGGGGGCACTGAAGCTTTCTTT
CDR3: CASSQDLGGTEAFF

J: TRBJ1-5
D: .
V: TRBV9
size: .
DNA: TGTGCCAGCAGCGTAACAGGTCTTGGTCAGCCCCAGCATTTT
CDR3: CASSVTGLGQPQHF

J: TRBJ1-1
D: TRBD1
V: TRBV19
size: once
DNA: TGTGCCAGTAGTAGGGGACAGGGCGCGATGAACACTGAAGCTTTCTTT
CDR3: CASSRGQGAMNTEAFF

J: TRBJ1-2
D: .
V: TRBV6-4
size: .
DNA: TGTGCCAGCAGACGAGACTCAAACTATGGCTACACCTTC
CDR3: CASRRDSNYGYTF

J: TRBJ2-3
D: .
V: TRBV24-1
size: .
DNA: TGTGCCACCGGATCAAATGGGGATACGCAGTATTTT
CDR3: CATGSNGDTQYF

J: TRBJ2-7
D: .
V: TRBV6-5
size: .
DNA: TGTGCCAGCAGTCGCATCGGGGATGCGGCCGAGCAGTACTTC
CDR3: CASSRIGDAAEQYF

J: TRBJ2-4
D: TRBD1
V: TRBV2
size: .
DNA: TGTGCCAGCAGTGGGAACAGGGGGATAAACATTCAGTACTTC
CDR3: CASSGNRGINIQYF

J: TRBJ1-5
D: .
V: TRBV10-3
size: .
DNA: TGTGCCATCAGTGGGGGGGACAATCAGCCCCAGCATTTT
CDR3: CAISGGDNQPQHF

J: TRBJ2-3
D: .
V: TRBV15
size: .
DNA: TGTGCCACCACCCCGGGACGCACAGATACGCAGTATTTT
CDR3: CATTPGRTDTQYF

J: TRBJ2-3
D: TRBD2
V: TRBV11-2
size: once
DNA: TGTGCCAGCAGCTTAGCTCACGGGGGGAGGGCATTTTTCACAGATACGCAGTATTTT
CDR3: CASSLAHGGRAFFTDTQYF

J: TRBJ2-2
D: .
V: TRBV9
size: .
DNA: TGTGCCAAGGGTGGGCACCGCACCGGGGAGCTGTTTTTT
CDR3: CAKGGHRTGELFF

J: TRBJ2-1
D: TRBD2
V: TRBV28
size: .
DNA: TGTGCCAGCAGTTTCCCGGGACGCGGGACTAGCGGGAGAGGGTACAATGAGCAGTTCTTC
CDR3: CASSFPGRGTSGRGYNEQFF

J: TRBJ2-1
D: TRBD2
V: TRBV19
size: .
DNA: TGTGCCAGTACCGGCAGTGCTAGCGGTACTTCCTATGAGCAGTTCTTC
CDR3: CASTGSASGTSYEQFF

J: TRBJ1-1
D: .
V: TRBV29-1
size: .
DNA: TGCAGCGTTGGAGTGGCGGTTGCCGGAACTGAAGCTTTCTTT
CDR3: CSVGVAVAGTEAFF

J: TRBJ1-5
D: .
V: TRBV6-5
size: .
DNA: TGTGCCAGCAGTTATGGGGGCCCCAATAGCAATCAGCCCCAGCATTTT
CDR3: CASSYGGPNSNQPQHF

J: TRBJ1-1
D: .
V: TRBV6-4
size: .
DNA: TGTGCCAGCAGTGACTCCCAGGGTCGGGCTTTCTTT
CDR3: CASSDSQGRAFF

J: TRBJ2-3
D: .
V: TRBV6-1
size: .
DNA: TGTGCCAGCAGTGAACCGGGGGCCCCACTGACTAGCACAGATACGCAGTATTTT
CDR3: CASSEPGAPLTSTDTQYF

J: TRBJ1-2
D: .
V: TRBV7-6
size: once
DNA: TGTGCCAGCAGCTTCCTAGTCCTGGGGAGGGGGAATGGCTACACCTTC
CDR3: CASSFLVLGRGNGYTF

J: TRBJ2-1
D: .
V: TRBV11-2
size: .
DNA: TGTGCCAGCAGCCGCCACGGGGGTGAGCAGTTCTTC
CDR3: CASSRHGGEQFF

J: TRBJ1-2
D: .
V: TRBV7-9
size: .
DNA: TGTGCCAGCAGCTCCCCGGGGGGGCAGGACCTTGGCTACACCTTC
CDR3: CASSSPGGQDLGYTF

J: TRBJ1-1
D: .
V: TRBV29-1
size: .
DNA: TGCAGCGTTGAATTCGCGGGGGGAATGAACACTGAAGCTTTCTTT
CDR3: CSVEFAGGMNTEAFF

J: TRBJ2-5
D: .
V: TRBV19
size: .
DNA: TGTGCCAGTAGTATAGGTGGGGGAGTCCAAGAGACCCAGTACTTC
CDR3: CASSIGGGVQETQYF

J: TRBJ2-7
D: TRBD2
V: TRBV7-3
size: .
DNA: TGTGCCAGCAGCTTAACACCAGCGGGGGCGAACTACGAGCAGTACTTC
CDR3: CASSLTPAGANYEQYF

J: TRBJ2-7
D: TRBD1
V: TRBV5-1
size: .
DNA: TGCGCCAGCAACCAGGGGGACGAGCAGTACTTC
CDR3: CASNQGDEQYF

J: TRBJ2-7
D: .
V: TRBV5-1
size: once
DNA: TGCGCCAGCAGCTTTATCGGGGGTAGAGGGTACGAGCAGTACTTC
CDR3: CASSFIGGRGYEQYF

J: TRBJ1-1
D: .
V: TRBV3-1/TRBV3-2
size: .
DNA: TGTGCCAGCAGCCAAGCTAACACTGAAGCTTTCTTT
CDR3: CASSQANTEAFF

J: TRBJ2-7
D: .
V: TRBV6-2/TRBV6-3
size: .
DNA: TGTGCCAGCAGTTACTCGTCTAAGGAGCAGTACTTC
CDR3: CASSYSSKEQYF

J: TRBJ1-1
D: .
V: TRBV15
size: .
DNA: TGTGCCACCAGCAGAGATCCGAAGGGTTCGGGCACTGAAGCTTTCTTT
CDR3: CATSRDPKGSGTEAFF

J: TRBJ2-7
D: .
V: TRBV19
size: .
DNA: TGTGCCAGTAGCATGGACAGATTCTACGAGCAGTACTTC
CDR3: CASSMDRFYEQYF

J: TRBJ2-2
D: TRBD2
V: TRBV20-1
size: .
DNA: TGCAGTGCTAGTGAACTAGCGGGAGGAGGAACCGGGGAGCTGTTTTTT
CDR3: CSASELAGGGTGELFF

J: TRBJ2-4
D: TRBD2
V: TRBV4-3
size: .
DNA: TGCGCCAGCAGCCAGGGACTAGCGGGAGGAACCATTCAGTACTTC
CDR3: CASSQGLAGGTIQYF

J: TRBJ2-2
D: TRBD2
V: TRBV5-6
size: .
DNA: TGTGCCAGCAGCAAGGGACTAGCGGGGAACACCGGGGAGCTGTTTTTT
CDR3: CASSKGLAGNTGELFF

J: TRBJ2-6
D: .
V: TRBV29-1
size: .
DNA: TGCAGCGTTGATCGTAGTCCCGGGGCCAACGTCCTGACTTTC
CDR3: CSVDRSPGANVLTF

J: TRBJ2-7
D: .
V: TRBV7-8
size: few
DNA: TGTGCCAGCAGATCATTTGGACTCGGCGACGACTACGAGCAGTACTTC
CDR3: CASRSFGLGDDYEQYF

J: TRBJ2-7
D: .
V: TRBV7-9
size: .
DNA: TGTGCCAGCAGCTTACCCCCCTCCCACGAGCAGTACTTC
CDR3: CASSLPPSHEQYF

J: TRBJ1-5
D: .
V: TRBV6-4
size: .
DNA: TGTGCCAGCAGTGAGACCATTAAGCAGCCCCAGCATTTT
CDR3: CASSETIKQPQHF

J: TRBJ2-5
D: TRBD1
V: TRBV5-1
size: .
DNA: TGCGCCAGCAGCGTATCCGGGACAGGGTTAGAGACCCAGTACTTC
CDR3: CASSVSGTGLETQYF

J: TRBJ1-1
D: .
V: TRBV18
size: .
DNA: TGTGCCAGCTCACCGGGACAGAACACTGAAGCTTTCTTT
CDR3: CASSPGQNTEAFF

J: TRBJ1-3
D: .
V: TRBV6-1
size: .
DNA: TGTGCCAGCAGTGAAGACAGGGTCTCTGGAAACACCATATATTTT
CDR3: CASSEDRVSGNTIYF

J: TRBJ1-1
D: .
V: TRBV20-1
size: .
DNA: TGCAGTGCTAGTCCGAGGACCACTGAAGCTTTCTTT
CDR3: CSASPRTTEAFF

J: TRBJ1-4
D: .
V: TRBV21-1
size: .
DNA: TGTGCCAGCAGCCCCCTACCCGGGACAGGGGGCAATTTGAATGAAAAACTGTTTTTT
CDR3: CASSPLPGTGGNLNEKLFF

J: TRBJ1-1
D: .
V: TRBV5-1
size: .
DNA: TGCGCCAGCAGCCTCGACACCGGCTGGGGGACTGAAGCTTTCTTT
CDR3: CASSLDTGWGTEAFF

J: TRBJ2-1
D: .
V: TRBV28
size: .
DNA: TGTGCCAGCAGAGGTAGGTATGAGCAGTTCTTC
CDR3: CASRGRYEQFF

J: TRBJ2-3
D: TRBD2
V: TRBV5-1
size: .
DNA: TGCGCCAGCAGCAAGGGACTAGCGGGAGGTCGAGATACGCAGTATTTT
CDR3: CASSKGLAGGRDTQYF

J: TRBJ2-5
D: .
V: TRBV3-1/TRBV3-2
size: .
DNA: TGTGCCAGCAGCCAAGGGGCAGGGGTCGAGACCCAGTACTTC
CDR3: CASSQGAGVETQYF

J: TRBJ1-2
D: .
V: TRBV6-2/TRBV6-3
size: .
DNA: TGTGCCAGCAGCCTCGGGGAAAACTATGGCTACACCTTC
CDR3: CASSLGENYGYTF

J: TRBJ2-2
D: .
V: TRBV11-2
size: .
DNA: TGTGCCAGCAGCTTAGATCGGGGCGTCGGGGAGCTGTTTTTT
CDR3: CASSLDRGVGELFF

J: TRBJ2-1
D: .
V: TRBV30
size: .
DNA: TGTGCCTCTATCGGGACTTCTCAGAGCTCCTACAATGAGCAGTTCTTC
CDR3: CASIGTSQSSYNEQFF

J: TRBJ2-7
D: .
V: TRBV6-5
size: .
DNA: TGTGCCACCACAGGACTCGATGAGCAGTACTTC
CDR3: CATTGLDEQYF

J: TRBJ1-5
D: .
V: TRBV2
size: once
DNA: TGTGCCAGTAAAGAAGGGGGTCAGCCCCAGCATTTT
CDR3: CASKEGGQPQHF

J: TRBJ1-6
D: TRBD1
V: TRBV6-2/TRBV6-3
size: .
DNA: TGTGCCAGCAGTTACACACAGGGGTCCCGCTCCTATAATTCACCCCTCCACTTT
CDR3: CASSYTQGSRSYNSPLHF

J: TRBJ2-7
D: .
V: TRBV7-9
size: once
DNA: TGTGCCAGCAGCTTAGACCCCAGGGTCCCCGTCGAGCAGTACTTC
CDR3: CASSLDPRVPVEQYF

J: TRBJ1-1
D: .
V: TRBV10-1
size: .
DNA: TGCGCCAGCAGGACTAGTTCGGGCTCTGAAGCTTTCTTT
CDR3: CASRTSSGSEAFF

J: TRBJ1-5
D: .
V: TRBV5-1
size: .
DNA: TGCGCCAGCAGCTTGGGGGTGGGGCAGCCCCAGCATTTT
CDR3: CASSLGVGQPQHF

J: TRBJ1-3
D: .
V: TRBV9
size: .
DNA: TGTGCCGCCTCGGACAGCCGAAACACCATATATTTT
CDR3: CAASDSRNTIYF

J: TRBJ1-5
D: TRBD1
V: TRBV6-5
size: .
DNA: TGTGCCAGCAGCCCATACGGGACAGGGACTCAGCCCCAGCATTTT
CDR3: CASSPYGTGTQPQHF

J: TRBJ2-3
D: TRBD2
V: TRBV12-3/TRBV12-4
size: once
DNA: TGTGCCAGCATTCGGCCGGGACTAGGAACGCAGTATTTT
CDR3: CASIRPGLGTQYF

J: TRBJ1-6
D: TRBD1
V: TRBV27
size: .
DNA: TGTGCCAGCAGTTCGGACAGGGGCGGATCACCCCTCCACTTT
CDR3: CASSSDRGGSPLHF

J: TRBJ1-1
D: .
V: TRBV6-5
size: .
DNA: TGTGCCAGCAGTTCCCGGGACGCGGCGCCTGAAGCTTTCTTT
CDR3: CASSSRDAAPEAFF